Shown below are 23 T cell receptor beta chains from a single sample sequenced in a study of OX40 agonist ivuxolimab in advanced cancers. Some clones are missing from TCRdb's copy, which holds only in-frame ones; the method was immunoSEQ multiplex PCR. The sample holds about 110,000 clones, 91% seen once. Specimen: CD4+ or CD8+ T cells sorted from blood, collected in a trial of the OX40 agonist ivuxolimab. These TCRs come from an adult with an advanced solid tumor such as melanoma, head and neck, liver or kidney cancer.

The J gene is TRBJ2-1, the V gene TRBV15, with D unclear. V lost 4 bases, J lost 10 bases, and 14 bases lay in between. The CDR3 is made up of 13 amino acids. CDR1 and CDR2 from the germline V gene are LNHNV and YYDKDF (reference sequence). The chain's CDR3 is CATSNLLVEEQFF. The CDR3 DNA is TGTGCCACCAGCAACCTTCTCGTAGAGGAGCAGTTCTTC.

The chain joins TRBV30 to TRBJ1-6; D perhaps matches TRBD1 (5 bases). CDR1 is GTSNPN and CDR2 is SVGIG in the germline V gene (reference sequence). Trimming removed 0 bases at V and 10 bases at J, with 10 bases between. This CDR3 is 13 amino acids long. CDR3 sequence (DNA): TGTGCCTGGAGTGTGCAGGGAGACTCACCCCTCCACTTT. It codes for CAWSVQGDSPLHF.

This clone has just a few counts. The chain is built from TRBV10-3 and TRBJ1-5; D is ambiguous. Germline V gene sequence: CDR1 ENHRY, CDR2 SYGVKD. V was shortened by 7 bases and J by 3 bases, with 10 bases between the two germline ends. This CDR3 is 13 amino acids long. The CDR3 DNA is TGTGCCATCACTCCGGGGAACAATCAGCCCCAGCATTTT. This gives the protein CAITPGNNQPQHF.

The rearrangement links TRBV5-4 to TRBJ1-1; perhaps TRBD1 as D (6 bases). There are 15 residues in the CDR3. Germline V gives CDR1 SGHNT, CDR2 YYREEE (reference sequence). V lost 4 bases to trimming and J lost 5 bases, with 18 bases between them. CDR3 bases: TGTGCCAGCAGCGGGAGGGGGGCCCTGAGGACTGAAGCTTTCTTT. It codes for CASSGRGALRTEAFF.

The rearrangement joins TRBV27 to TRBJ2-7, with unresolved D. The CDR3 loop spans 13 amino acids. Looked up from germline, CDR1 is MNHEY and CDR2 is SMNVEV (reference sequence). Trimming left V 5 bases short and J 2 bases short, with 10 bases between. The CDR3 reads CASSPTTTYEQYF. The DNA of the CDR3 is TGTGCCAGCAGTCCCACTACGACCTACGAGCAGTACTTC.

The chain recombines TRBV9 with TRBJ1-5; no clear D gene. Between the trimmed V and J ends, which lost 2 bases and 1 base, there was a span of 7 bases. CDR3 size: 14 residues. Germline CDR1 SGDLS, CDR2 YYNGEE. CDR3 residues: CASSVSESNQPQHF. CDR3 in DNA: TGTGCCAGCAGCGTCTCAGAAAGCAATCAGCCCCAGCATTTT.

The rearrangement links TRBV2 to TRBJ2-3, with TRBD2 matching over 10 bases. CDR1 and CDR2 from the germline V gene are SNHLY and FYNNEI. Trimming removed 7 bases from V and 4 bases from J; junction bases left unmatched: 11. CDR3 length: 16 amino acids. CDR3 region: CASTYGASGRADTQYF. The CDR3 DNA is TGTGCCAGCACCTATGGTGCTAGCGGGAGAGCAGATACGCAGTATTTT.

V is TRBV6-5 and J is TRBJ1-2; D remains ambiguous. Between the trimmed V and J ends, which lost 0 bases and 7 bases, there was a span of 18 bases. The CDR3 totals 16 residues. The germline CDR1 and CDR2 sequences are MNHEY and SVGAGI. CDR3 protein: CASSYSMSAGGGGYTF. The CDR3 nucleotides are TGTGCCAGCAGTTACTCGATGAGCGCAGGAGGCGGTGGCTACACCTTC.

The chain employs TRBV7-6 and TRBJ2-7; D tentatively fits TRBD1 or TRBD2 (7 bases each). Trimming shortened V by 1 base and J by 0 bases, and 19 bases separated the two germline ends. The CDR3 is 18 residues long. Germline CDR1 is SGHVS and CDR2 is FNYEAQ. CDR3 in amino acids: CASSLDRGDRVSSYEQYF. CDR3 nucleotide sequence: TGTGCCAGCAGCTTAGATCGGGGGGACAGAGTCAGCTCCTACGAGCAGTACTTC. The full variable domain, in which reference TRBV7-6 and TRBJ2-7 provide the parts outside the CDR3, is GAGVSQSPRYKVTKRGQDVALRCDPISGHVSLYWYRQALGQGPEFLTYFNYEAQQDKSGLPNDRFSAERPEGSISTLTIQRTEQRDSAMYRCASSLDRGDRVSSYEQYFGPGTRLTVT.

V usage is TRBV28 and J usage is TRBJ2-5; D is possibly TRBD2 (6 bases). The end of the DNA fits TRBJ2-7 better, so the J call may be wrong. Germline assignment: CDR1 MDHEN and CDR2 SYDVKM. This CDR3 has 12 residues. CDR3 sequence: CASSWTTYEQYF. The CDR3 DNA is TGTGCCAGCAGTTGGACTACATACGAGCAGTACTTC.

This chain uses TRBV6-6 with TRBJ2-7, with 9 bases fitting TRBD2. CDR3 length: 16 residues. The ends lost 2 bases at V and 2 bases at J; junction bases unmatched: 7. In germline, CDR1 is MNHNY, CDR2 SVGAGI (reference sequence). CDR3 bases: TGTGCCAGCAGTTACGACGCGGGAGGGGGCCCCTACGAGCAGTACTTC. Encoded protein: CASSYDAGGGPYEQYF.

V gene TRBV18 combines with J gene TRBJ1-1; a possible D gene is TRBD1 (5 bases). The germline gives CDR1 KGHSH, CDR2 LQKENI. The CDR3 runs 13 residues. V was shortened by 4 bases and J by 3 bases, with 9 bases between the two germline ends. CDR3 DNA sequence: TGTGCCAGCTCACAGGGGAGAGACACTGAAGCTTTCTTT. It codes for CASSQGRDTEAFF. The full variable domain, in which reference TRBV18 and TRBJ1-1 provide the parts outside the CDR3, is NAGVMQNPRHLVRRRGQEARLRCSPMKGHSHVYWYRQLPEEGLKFMVYLQKENIIDESGMPKERFSAEFPKEGPSILRIQQVVRGDSAAYFCASSQGRDTEAFFGQGTRLTVV.

This clone came up a few times. A read error may produce the germline difference seen at one junction end. The chain links TRBV11-2 to TRBJ2-7, with D possibly TRBD1 on 6 matching bases. This CDR3 is 11 amino acids long. Germline CDR1 and CDR2: SGHAT and FQNNGV. The CDR3 spells CASSLANRVDF. Written as DNA, the CDR3 is TGTGCCAGCAGCTTAGCTAACAGGGTTGACTTC.

Remarks on this clone: Other DNA sequences in this specimen translate into the identical CDR3. The J gene is TRBJ1-4, the V gene TRBV18; 7 nucleotides agree with TRBD1. V lost 2 bases and J lost 2; bases outside the gene matches: 2. The CDR3 runs 15 residues. Germline V gives CDR1 KGHSH, CDR2 LQKENI. The CDR3 DNA follows: TGTGCCAGCTCACCAACGACAGGGACTAATGAAAAACTGTTTTTT. It translates to CASSPTTGTNEKLFF. Filled out from reference TRBV18 and TRBJ1-4, the complete variable domain reads NAGVMQNPRHLVRRRGQEARLRCSPMKGHSHVYWYRQLPEEGLKFMVYLQKENIIDESGMPKERFSAEFPKEGPSILRIQQVVRGDSAAYFCASSPTTGTNEKLFFGSGTQLSVL.

The rearrangement links TRBV19 to TRBJ1-5; TRBD1 might be the D (6 bases). This CDR3 has 15 residues. From germline, CDR1 is LNHDA and CDR2 SQIVND (reference sequence). The germline V and J ends were trimmed by 3 bases and 4 bases, with 13 bases remaining between them. The CDR3 sequence: CASSIGAGANQPQHF. The CDR3 region has the DNA TGTGCCAGTAGTATTGGGGCGGGGGCGAATCAGCCCCAGCATTTT.

V is TRBV27 and J is TRBJ2-7; 9 positions match TRBD2. Germline loops: CDR1 MNHEY, CDR2 SMNVEV (reference sequence). J was trimmed by 5 bases and V by 5 bases; bases with no gene match: 7. The CDR3 is 14 amino acids. The CDR3 DNA is TGTGCCAGCAGTGGTGGACTAGCGTACAACGAGCAGTACTTC. It encodes CASSGGLAYNEQYF.

The chain employs TRBV19 and TRBJ1-4, with D hard to call. V was clipped by 3 bases and J by 1 base, with 15 bases between them. Looked up from germline, CDR1 is LNHDA and CDR2 is SQIVND (reference sequence). The CDR3 is 17 residues long. CDR3 nucleotides: TGTGCCAGTAGTATTAGTAACCTTAGAGGAACTAATGAAAAACTGTTTTTT. Translating gives CASSISNLRGTNEKLFF.

The rearrangement uses TRBV4-2 and TRBJ1-3; D is uncertain. The CDR3 contains 15 residues. Trimming pared 1 base from V and 3 bases from J, leaving 10 bases between. Per germline, CDR1 LGHNA and CDR2 YNFKEQ. The CDR3 coding sequence is TGTGCCAGCAGCCAAGGCAACACCTTTGGAAACACCATATATTTT. It specifies CASSQGNTFGNTIYF.

The chain is built from TRBV4-2 and TRBJ1-2, with D unresolved. Germline lookup yields CDR1 LGHNA and CDR2 YNFKEQ. The V end was cut by 4 bases, the J end by 7 bases, with 19 bases between. The CDR3 totals 15 residues. CDR3 coding DNA: TGTGCCAGCAGCCTCGCCCCAGAGTTGATCGCTGGCTACACCTTC. Its protein is CASSLAPELIAGYTF.

The genes are TRBV6-6 and TRBJ2-2, with D perhaps TRBD2 (5 bases). The germline CDR1 and CDR2 sequences are MNHNY and SVGAGI (reference sequence). The V end was cut by 11 bases, the J end by 6 bases, with 19 bases between. There are 14 residues in the CDR3. In nucleotides, the CDR3 is TGTGCCGCCGGCCCGAGGGAGATGTCCGGGGAGCTGTTTTTT. Translation gives CAAGPREMSGELFF.

V usage is TRBV5-1 and J usage is TRBJ1-1, with 7 positions matching TRBD1. Per germline, CDR1 SGHRS and CDR2 YFSETQ. V was clipped by 0 bases and J by 3 bases; unmatched bases: 11. This CDR3 comprises 17 residues. The CDR3 bases are TGCGCCAGCAGCTTGGACAACCGGACAGGACTGGACACTGAAGCTTTCTTT. This sequence encodes CASSLDNRTGLDTEAFF.

The V and J genes are TRBV7-8 and TRBJ2-7; 7 nucleotides line up with TRBD1. CDR1 and CDR2 from the germline V gene are SGHVS and FQNEAQ. This CDR3 has 13 residues. V dropped 7 bases and J dropped 2; count of bases not matched to a gene: 5. The DNA for the CDR3 is TGTGCCAGCAAACCGGGACAGACCTACGAGCAGTACTTC. As protein: CASKPGQTYEQYF.

The gene calls are TRBV9 and TRBJ2-1, with 9 bases aligning to TRBD2. V lost 4 bases and J lost 0; bases outside the gene matches: 5. The CDR3 sequence is 16 residues long. CDR1 is SGDLS, CDR2 YYNGEE, per germline. CDR3 in DNA: TGTGCCAGCAGCATTCGGACTAGCGACTCCTACAATGAGCAGTTCTTC. Protein sequence: CASSIRTSDSYNEQFF. The variable domain in full, completed from reference TRBV9 and TRBJ2-1, reads DSGVTQTPKHLITATGQRVTLRCSPRSGDLSVYWYQQSLDQGLQFLIQYYNGEERAKGNILERFSAQQFPDLHSELNLSSLELGDSALYFCASSIRTSDSYNEQFFGPGTRLTVL.